This T cell receptor beta chain is from a study of blood T cell repertoires in COVID-19. Study as a whole: PBMCs, B-cell-depleted T cells, or T cells were the source of the cDNA or gDNA that made up the material.

This CDR3 has 12 residues. Germline V gives CDR1 SQVTM, CDR2 ANQGSEA. V lost 4 bases and J lost 3, with 9 bases in between. Per the original methods: Amplification from reference gene primers served as the basis for estimated nucleated cell counts. The assay was immunoSEQ multiplex PCR, and TCRdb's table has in-frame clones only and misses some. V, J and clone size reflect that table, while D and trimming were determined from the DNA. Here the sample spans approximately 260,000 clones, around 83% being singletons. The TCR was taken from a woman aged 60-75 years with active or convalescent COVID-19. The specimen was peripheral blood. This chain joins TRBV29-1 and TRBJ1-2; D is possibly TRBD1 (5 bases). The CDR3 loop is CSVAQDHYGYTF. In DNA form, the CDR3 reads TGCAGCGTTGCACAGGACCACTATGGCTACACCTTC.